This T cell receptor (beta chain) was recorded in a study of response to subunit inactivated influenza vaccine (dated by TCRdb to 2016 to 2019). Broadly, across the study: The study used deep quantitative T cell receptor repertoire profiling to track responses to a trivalent subunit inactivated influenza vaccine. Findings and caveats that apply to the study as a whole: The authors proposed that each seasonal influenza vaccination may bring in only a limited number of new T cells.

A note on this clonotype: The specificity of this receptor is unknown. The sample holds no much larger clone one base away, and base qualities are not on file.

The library was prepared using RT-PCR. TCRdb records Illumina HiSeq 2500 as the sequencer. TCRdb redid the processing of the public reads, applying fastp at Q25 and MiXCR, and retained in-frame beta chains. Entries that share a CDR3 protein sequence are merged under the most common genes and DNA. The sample table records hundreds of thousands of distinct CDR3 sequences; around 15% of these occur just once. The ten largest clones represent less than 8.5% of the sample. The TCR sequence derives from a man between 45 and 60 years old who received an inactivated influenza vaccine. Donor details come from another sample of the same person, matched by shared clones. This material consisted of PBMCs from blood, taken 14 days before vaccination.

The DNA reads TGTGCCAGCAGTCCGGGGGGGCCGGACAATGAGCAGTTCTTC. Its protein product is CASSPGGPDNEQFF. The chain is encoded by TRBV28 joined to TRBJ2-1; 8 junctional bases match TRBD2. The CDR3 holds 14 amino acids from the cysteine to the phenylalanine. Just the 42-base CDR3 DNA is kept, in frame starting at base 1. Trimming takes 5 bases off V and 5 bases off J; junction bases not matched to a gene: 5. CDR1 and CDR2 were assigned from the germline V gene as MDHEN and SYDVKM.